The source of this T cell receptor (beta chain) is a study of CD8+CD57+ T cells in acquired aplastic anemia. About the study: Sorted CD4+ and CD8+ cells gave a mean 3.2 ug DNA, range 0.2 to 27.4 ug. Findings and limits, study-wide: Over 25 shared CD8+ CDR3s appeared highly expressed within patients' immunodominant clones. CD8+ Simpson's diversity showed no significant patient-control difference.

Genomic DNA, serving as template, underwent TCR beta VDJ and CDR3 profiling. TCRdb re-called the reads through MiXCR, storing one row per CDR3 protein. The sample shows more than 150,000 distinct CDR3 sequences, 45% to 60% of them seen only once. Previously, flow cytometry had revealed CD8+CD57+ cell expansion in the patients chosen for sequencing. The blood sampling took place in patients who had so far received no therapy. As to this clonotype: Its antigen is unidentified.

The CDR3 length is 18 residues. J gave up 1 base and V 10 bases, and 17 bases lay outside the gene matches. CDR1 is ENHRY and CDR2 is SYGVKD in the germline V gene. This clonotype originated in a human donor with aplastic anemia. The material sequenced was sorted CD4+, CD8+, or CD8+CD57+ T cells (not recorded which) from PBMCs. The rearrangement links TRBV10-3 to TRBJ2-2, with TRBD1 matching 8 bases. The CDR3 DNA is TGTGCCAGCGTTCCCCCCCGCGGACAGGGAGAGAACACCGGGGAGCTGTTTTTT. Protein: CASVPPRGQGENTGELFF.